A single sample is the source of the 24 T cell receptor beta chains below, sequenced in a study of T cells in Graves' hyperthyroidism and ophthalmopathy. Amplified TCR beta CDR3 regions came from RNA transcripts. A first-round RT-PCR of the TCR CDR3 used the HTBI primer set. TCRdb reprocessed the multiplex PCR reads with MiXCR, giving one entry per CDR3 protein. This table holds roughly 300,000 distinct CDR3 sequences, about 20% found once. Sequenced sample: blood. Every receptor here comes from a woman aged 50 to 60 with Graves' hyperthyroidism.

Ten or more counts support this clonotype. The J gene is TRBJ2-7, the V gene TRBV28, with 14 bases fitting TRBD2. The CDR3 totals 14 residues. From germline, CDR1 is MDHEN and CDR2 SYDVKM. V lost 6 bases and J lost 6; bases outside the gene matches: 4. The CDR3 sequence: CASRPGLAGVEQYF. The CDR3 DNA reads TGTGCCAGCAGACCGGGACTAGCGGGAGTCGAGCAGTACTTC.

This clonotype was observed a few times. CDR3 in amino acids: CASSPPVATNEKLFF. The CDR3, as DNA: TGTGCCAGTAGTCCCCCCGTGGCAACTAATGAAAAACTGTTTTTT. This chain connects TRBV3-1 to TRBJ1-4; D is unclear. Germline V gene lookup returns CDR1 LGHDT and CDR2 YNNKEL (reference sequence). V shed 9 bases and J shed 0 bases, with 14 bases lying between them. The CDR3 runs 15 residues.

The V call is TRBV27, the J call TRBJ2-3; no definite D call. The CDR3 has 15 amino acids. Deletions cut 4 bases from V and 0 bases from J, with 11 bases between. CDR1 is MNHEY and CDR2 is SMNVEV in the germline V gene (reference sequence). CDR3 residues: CASSWEFTSTDTQYF. CDR3 in DNA: TGTGCCAGCAGTTGGGAATTTACTAGCACAGATACGCAGTATTTT.

This clonotype was counted a few times. V gene TRBV20-1 combines with J gene TRBJ1-1; no definite D call. V lost 4 bases, J lost 0 bases, and 9 bases lay in between. Germline V gives CDR1 DFQATT, CDR2 SNEGSKA (reference sequence). This CDR3 has 13 residues. CDR3 sequence reads: CSAIVTLNTEAFF. The DNA of the CDR3 is TGCAGTGCTATTGTAACTTTGAACACTGAAGCTTTCTTT.

Many counts were recorded for this clonotype. The chain has TRBV5-1 and TRBJ2-1, with TRBD2 matching over 7 bases. V lost 4 bases and J lost 1; bases outside the gene matches: 2. Germline V CDR1 and CDR2: SGHRS, YFSETQ. This CDR3 is 14 amino acids long. CDR3 DNA: TGCGCCAGCAGCATTAGCGGGTCCTACAATGAGCAGTTCTTC. It specifies CASSISGSYNEQFF.

The chain couples TRBV4-1 to TRBJ2-2, with no clear D. The CDR3 loop spans 17 amino acids. CDR1 MGHRA and CDR2 YSYEKL come from the germline V gene. Trimming took 0 bases from V and 0 from J, leaving 11 bases between them. The CDR3 reads CASSQDRHFSNTGELFF. The CDR3 DNA follows: TGCGCCAGCAGCCAAGATCGGCACTTTTCGAACACCGGGGAGCTGTTTTTT.

At least ten counts were recorded for this clonotype. The chain recombines TRBV6-1 with TRBJ1-5; D uncertain. This CDR3 has 12 residues. V was cut by 4 bases and J by 3 bases, with 4 bases left in between. Germline CDR1 is MNHNS and CDR2 is SASEGT. CDR3 in DNA: TGTGCCAGCAGTGGGCTCAATCAGCCCCAGCATTTT. It yields the protein CASSGLNQPQHF.

At least ten counts were recorded for this clonotype. The chain employs TRBV28 and TRBJ2-7, with 9 bases that match TRBD1. In germline, CDR1 is MDHEN, CDR2 SYDVKM. This CDR3 comprises 14 residues. V gave up 5 bases and J gave up 0 bases; unmatched junction bases: 2. This CDR3 is CASSRQGGSYEQYF. The DNA for the CDR3 is TGTGCCAGCAGTCGACAGGGGGGCTCCTACGAGCAGTACTTC.

This clonotype has ten or more counts. V gene TRBV6-1 combines with J gene TRBJ2-1, with unresolved D. The CDR3 extends over 10 amino acids. CDR1 MNHNS and CDR2 SASEGT come from the germline V gene. V shed 10 bases and J shed 5 bases, with 6 bases lying between them. This CDR3 reads CATVDNEQFF. The CDR3 region has the DNA TGTGCCACCGTCGACAATGAGCAGTTCTTC.

The V gene is TRBV6-2 or TRBV6-3, the J gene TRBJ1-4; 8 bases are a match to TRBD1. The CDR3 has 15 residues. Per the germline V gene, CDR1 is MNHEY and CDR2 is SVGEGT. V lost 4 bases to trimming and J lost 7 bases; unmatched junction nucleotides: 8. CDR3 nucleotides: TGTGCCAGCAGTTCCCAGGGGGCTCGGAGTGAAAAACTGTTTTTT. It encodes CASSSQGARSEKLFF.

The V and J genes are TRBV20-1 and TRBJ2-5, with D hard to call. CDR1 is DFQATT, CDR2 SNEGSKA, per germline (reference sequence). Deletions cut 6 bases from V and 0 bases from J, with 11 bases between. This CDR3 is built from 13 residues. CDR3 DNA sequence: TGCAGTGCCGATGCAAGGAACCAAGAGACCCAGTACTTC. It codes for CSADARNQETQYF.

Ten or more counts support this clonotype. The V gene is TRBV3-1, the J gene TRBJ1-2; 7 positions match TRBD1. Trimming cost V 4 bases and J 8 bases; bases outside gene matches: 10. Germline CDR1 and CDR2: LGHDT and YNNKEL (reference sequence). The CDR3 is 14 residues long. CDR3 sequence: CASSRIRGRRGYTF. Written as DNA, the CDR3 is TGTGCCAGCAGCCGGATTAGGGGGCGGAGAGGCTACACCTTC.

This clonotype was seen a handful of times. The chain recombines TRBV3-1 with TRBJ2-1; 7 bases align to TRBD2. The CDR3 sequence is 11 residues long. With 4 bases clipped from V and 10 bases from J, the junction kept 1 base outside the gene matches. Germline values: CDR1 LGHDT, CDR2 YNNKEL (reference sequence). Here the CDR3 reads CASSPGLEQFF. The CDR3 DNA reads as TGTGCCAGCAGCCCGGGACTAGAGCAGTTCTTC.

This clonotype was recorded at least ten times. The chain uses TRBV5-1 and TRBJ2-1; D could derive from TRBD1 or TRBD2 (6 bases each). Germline CDR1 and CDR2: SGHRS and YFSETQ. Between the trimmed V and J ends, which lost 5 bases and 5 bases, there was a span of 14 bases. This CDR3 comprises 14 residues. CDR3 residues: CASRGASDNNEQFF. CDR3 coding DNA: TGCGCCAGCAGGGGGGCTAGCGATAACAATGAGCAGTTCTTC.

This clonotype was observed many times. The V gene is TRBV12-3 or TRBV12-4, the J gene TRBJ1-3; unclear D gene. The CDR3 covers 15 residues. The V end lost 3 bases, the J end lost 2 bases, and 11 bases lay between the germline ends. CDR3 bases: TGTGCCAGCAGTTTGATGGACGAGGCTGGAAACACCATATATTTT. It translates to CASSLMDEAGNTIYF.

This clonotype was detected only a few times. This could be a read error, since a much larger clone is one nucleotide away. The chain's CDR3 is CAWSVRGGDFF. Written as DNA, the CDR3 is TGTGCCTGGAGTGTACGGGGGGGAGATTTCTTT. The chain links TRBV30 to TRBJ1-1, with D maybe TRBD1 (5 bases). CDR3 size: 11 residues. V dropped 0 bases and J dropped 13 bases, with 12 bases sitting between them. Germline assignment: CDR1 GTSNPN and CDR2 SVGIG (reference sequence).

This chain links TRBV20-1 with TRBJ2-1; weak D call: TRBD2 (7 bases). The V gene's germline CDR1 is DFQATT and CDR2 SNEGSKA (reference sequence). V was shortened by 0 bases and J by 2 bases, with 17 bases between the two germline ends. CDR3 length: 17 amino acids. CDR3 sequence: CSARDYAGGGPYNEQFF. DNA of the CDR3: TGCAGTGCTAGAGATTACGCTGGGGGGGGCCCCTACAATGAGCAGTTCTTC.

This clonotype was counted between two and nine times. The genes are TRBV7-9 and TRBJ1-2, with 7 positions matching TRBD1. CDR3 length: 15 residues. V was pared by 4 bases and J by 3 bases, with 8 bases of the junction left unmatched. The V gene's germline CDR1 is SEHNR and CDR2 FQNEAQ (reference sequence). The CDR3 DNA reads TGTGCCAGCAGCTCAGAGACAGGGAGATACTATGGCTACACCTTC. Protein: CASSSETGRYYGYTF.

This clonotype was counted only a few times. The genes are TRBV6-2 or TRBV6-3 and TRBJ1-5; 9 bases match TRBD1. V shed 5 bases and J 7 bases; nucleotides not matched to a gene: 18. In germline, CDR1 is MNHEY, CDR2 SVGEGT. The CDR3 loop spans 18 amino acids. Here the CDR3 DNA reads TGTGCCAGCAGTACCGTGGGACAGGGAGCCTTAAGACAGCAGCCCCAGCATTTT. Translated: CASSTVGQGALRQQPQHF.

The chain links TRBV15 to TRBJ1-2; TRBD1 matches at 9 bases. V lost 4 bases, J lost 6 bases, and 9 bases stayed unmatched. CDR1 is LNHNV, CDR2 YYDKDF, per germline (reference sequence). The CDR3 runs to 15 residues. The CDR3 loop is CATSKRDRAVDGYTF. The CDR3 region has the DNA TGTGCCACCAGCAAAAGGGACAGGGCGGTCGATGGCTACACCTTC.

Many counts were recorded for this clonotype. The rearrangement links TRBV7-2 to TRBJ2-7; TRBD1 matches 9 bases. This CDR3 is 15 amino acids long. With V trimmed by 4 bases and J by 4 bases, 8 bases remained unmatched. The germline CDR1 and CDR2 sequences are SGHTA and FQGNSA. DNA for the CDR3: TGTGCCAGCAGCTATTACCCGGGACAGGGTTACGAGCAGTACGTC. The encoded protein is CASSYYPGQGYEQYV.

The chain has TRBV20-1 and TRBJ1-1, with D unclear. The V gene's germline CDR1 is DFQATT and CDR2 SNEGSKA (reference sequence). Trimming left V 0 bases short and J 3 bases short, with 8 bases between. The CDR3 is made up of 13 amino acids. The CDR3 DNA reads as TGCAGTGCTAGAGATGGCGGGTACACTGAAGCTTTCTTT. As protein: CSARDGGYTEAFF.

The V and J genes are TRBV9 and TRBJ2-3, with a weak D call TRBD2 (5 bases). Trimming took 4 bases from V and 5 from J, leaving 14 bases between them. CDR3 length: 14 amino acids. Germline loops: CDR1 SGDLS, CDR2 YYNGEE. The CDR3 nucleotides are TGTGCCAGCAGCCCAACTACCGCGGGAGATACGCAGTATTTT. This sequence encodes CASSPTTAGDTQYF.

The chain employs TRBV6-5 and TRBJ2-3, with D maybe TRBD2 (6 bases). Trimming left V 7 bases short and J 2 bases short, with 13 bases between. Germline CDR1 and CDR2: MNHEY and SVGAGI. The CDR3 spans 14 residues. The CDR3 DNA reads TGTGCCAGCACGGGGAGCGGGCCCACAGATACGCAGTATTTT. Translating it yields CASTGSGPTDTQYF.